Shown below are 25 T cell receptor beta chains from a single sample sequenced in a study of shared clonotypes between healthy human individuals. Profiled with immunoSEQ multiplex PCR; TCRdb holds only in-frame clones, not every one. The sample lists around 320,000 clones, more than 75% seen once, with around 16% in the top ten. Sequenced material: memory CD8+ T cells sorted from blood. Subset indicated: CD45RO+ cells pooled with CCR7-negative TemRA cells. All receptors derive from a man aged 18 to 30 in good health.

The chain recombines TRBV7-6 with TRBJ2-3; 7 nucleotides align to TRBD1. Germline CDR1 is SGHVS and CDR2 is FNYEAQ. This CDR3 has 15 amino acids. Losses at the gene ends were 2 bases for V and 3 bases for J; bases not matched to a gene: 5. Written as DNA, the CDR3 is TGTGCCAGCAGCTTAAATCCGGACAGGACAGATACGCAGTATTTT. Translated, it gives CASSLNPDRTDTQYF.

This clone was observed a single time. The chain combines TRBV29-1 with TRBJ1-1, with 9 bases identical to TRBD1. The CDR3 covers 12 residues. Per germline, CDR1 SQVTM and CDR2 ANQGSEA. V shed 7 bases, J shed 4 bases, and the junction held 4 bases outside the gene matches. CDR3 in DNA: TGCAGCGACGGACAGGGGACCACTGAAGCTTTCTTT. Amino acid sequence: CSDGQGTTEAFF.

This chain connects TRBV4-3 to TRBJ2-1, with TRBD2 identical over 8 bases. This CDR3 spans 16 amino acids. Losses at the gene ends were 4 bases for V and 7 bases for J; bases not matched to a gene: 12. The germline CDR1 and CDR2 sequences are LGHNA and YSLEER. CDR3 in DNA: TGCGCCAGCAGCCTAGGTAGCGGGAATTCGTATAATGAGCAGTTCTTC. It translates to CASSLGSGNSYNEQFF.

The rearrangement links TRBV4-2 to TRBJ1-3; D gene uncertain. Germline V CDR1 and CDR2: LGHNA, YNFKEQ. The length of the CDR3 is 11 residues. Trimming shortened V by 1 base and J by 9 bases, and 4 bases separated the two germline ends. The CDR3 here is CASSQGPTIYF. CDR3 DNA sequence: TGTGCCAGCAGCCAAGGACCCACCATATATTTT.

The V gene is TRBV7-9, the J gene TRBJ2-5, with unresolved D. The CDR3 sequence is 10 residues long. In germline, CDR1 is SEHNR, CDR2 FQNEAQ (reference sequence). The V and J ends lost 3 bases and 13 bases respectively, with 9 bases between them. CDR3 loop: CASSFGWWYF. The CDR3 bases are TGTGCCAGCAGCTTTGGGTGGTGGTACTTC.

The chain carries TRBV9 and TRBJ2-6; no reliable D call. Looked up from germline, CDR1 is SGDLS and CDR2 is YYNGEE. The germline V and J ends were trimmed by 4 bases and 0 bases, with 8 bases remaining between them. The CDR3 extends over 15 amino acids. The CDR3 DNA reads as TGTGCCAGCAGCACCCCTGTCTCTGGGGCCAACGTCCTGACTTTC. It is translated as CASSTPVSGANVLTF.

Here the CDR3 DNA reads TGTGCCAGCAGTGAGACAGGGACAGATACGCAGTATTTT. Translating it yields CASSETGTDTQYF. V usage is TRBV28 and J usage is TRBJ2-3, with 7 nucleotides matching TRBD1. This CDR3 region has 13 residues. V dropped 5 bases and J dropped 3; count of bases not matched to a gene: 2. Germline V gene data show CDR1 as MDHEN and CDR2 as SYDVKM. Based on the CDR3 plus reference TRBV28 and TRBJ2-3, the full variable domain is DVKVTQSSRYLVKRTGEKVFLECVQDMDHENMFWYRQDPGLGLRLIYFSYDVKMKEKGDIPEGYSVSREKKERFSLILESASTNQTSMYLCASSETGTDTQYFGPGTRLTVL.

The CDR3 DNA sequence: TGTGCCATCAGTGGAGCCTATGGCTACACCTTC. This sequence encodes CAISGAYGYTF. The genes are TRBV10-3 and TRBJ1-2; D is undetermined. Trimming pared 4 bases from V and 4 bases from J, leaving 4 bases between. The V gene's germline CDR1 is ENHRY and CDR2 SYGVKD. The CDR3 has 11 residues.

The V gene is TRBV15, the J gene TRBJ2-7; 9 bases map to TRBD2. The CDR3 is made up of 17 amino acids. The germline V gene encodes CDR1 LNHNV and CDR2 YYDKDF (reference sequence). With V trimmed by 0 bases and J by 1 base, 7 bases remained unmatched. The CDR3 sequence is CATSRDLWREGSYEQYF. CDR3 DNA sequence: TGTGCCACCAGCAGAGACCTATGGCGGGAGGGTTCCTACGAGCAGTACTTC.

The chain joins TRBV6-4 to TRBJ1-2, with D maybe TRBD1 (5 bases). This CDR3 region has 13 residues. CDR1 and CDR2 from the germline V gene are MRHNA and SNTAGT. Trimming removed 6 bases from V and 1 base from J, with 9 bases in between. DNA of the CDR3: TGTGCCAGCAGCGCTACAGGTAACTATGGCTACACCTTC. Protein sequence: CASSATGNYGYTF.

Concerning this clone: This CDR3 is also generated by other DNA sequences in the sample. The chain links TRBV7-6 to TRBJ2-7, with D perhaps matching TRBD2 (5 bases). Trimming removed 4 bases from V and 2 bases from J, with 6 bases in between. This CDR3 spans 12 amino acids. The germline gives CDR1 SGHVS, CDR2 FNYEAQ. The CDR3 region is CASSSGTYEQYF. DNA for the CDR3: TGTGCCAGCAGCTCGGGGACCTACGAGCAGTACTTC.

The chain recombines TRBV9 with TRBJ2-2; D remains ambiguous. CDR1 and CDR2 (germline): SGDLS, YYNGEE. CDR3 length equals 13 residues. Trimming pared 3 bases from V and 4 bases from J, leaving 7 bases between. The CDR3 bases are TGTGCCAGCAGCGGGAGCGCCACCGGGGAGCTGTTTTTT. This sequence encodes CASSGSATGELFF.

The chain recombines TRBV5-6 with TRBJ1-1; D unresolved. V was cut by 2 bases and J by 4 bases, with 9 bases left in between. Germline-derived CDR1 and CDR2 are SGHDT and YYEEEE. This CDR3 comprises 13 residues. The CDR3 sequence is CASSLRFGTEAFF. CDR3 DNA sequence: TGTGCCAGCAGCTTACGGTTTGGCACTGAAGCTTTCTTT.

As concerns this clone: The same CDR3 is also encoded by other DNA sequences in this sample. This sequence joins TRBV5-1 and TRBJ2-1, with D possibly being TRBD2 (6 bases). The CDR3 contains 12 residues. Per germline, CDR1 SGHRS and CDR2 YFSETQ. V lost 5 bases, J lost 7 bases, and 10 bases lay in between. The CDR3 loop is CASSLGGNEQFF. The CDR3 DNA reads TGCGCCAGCAGTCTGGGAGGTAATGAGCAGTTCTTC.

The CDR3 DNA is TGTGCCAGCAGTTTAATCGGCCCGACTAGCGGGAGGATTACAGATACGCAGTATTTT. Translated: CASSLIGPTSGRITDTQYF. V and J are TRBV27 and TRBJ2-3; 13 bases are a match to TRBD2. Trimming removed 2 bases from V and 3 bases from J; junction bases left unmatched: 11. Germline values: CDR1 MNHEY, CDR2 SMNVEV (reference sequence). The CDR3 has 19 amino acids.

In its sample, this clone was seen a few times. The chain uses TRBV5-1 and TRBJ1-2; 7 positions match TRBD1. Germline assignment: CDR1 SGHRS and CDR2 YFSETQ. The CDR3 has 15 amino acids. The ends lost 4 bases at V and 4 bases at J; junction bases unmatched: 10. The CDR3 DNA sequence: TGCGCCAGCAGCCGTAGACAGGGAATAAGCTATGGCTACACCTTC. Translating it yields CASSRRQGISYGYTF. The whole variable domain, remainder taken from reference TRBV5-1 and TRBJ1-2, is KAGVTQTPRYLIKTRGQQVTLSCSPISGHRSVSWYQQTPGQGLQFLFEYFSETQRNKGNFPGRFSGRQFSNSRSEMNVSTLELGDSALYLCASSRRQGISYGYTFGSGTRLTVV.

V and J are TRBV2 and TRBJ1-1; the D gene is possibly TRBD1 (5 bases). CDR1 and CDR2 (germline): SNHLY, FYNNEI. V lost 0 bases, J lost 7 bases, and 15 bases lay in between. The CDR3 is made up of 15 amino acids. The CDR3 sequence is CASSEAPGAKHEAFF. In nucleotides, the CDR3 is TGTGCCAGCAGTGAAGCCCCCGGGGCCAAGCATGAAGCTTTCTTT.

This clone was counted ten times or more. This chain uses TRBV13 with TRBJ1-2; TRBD1 is a possible D gene (6 bases). With 1 base removed from V and 10 bases from J, the gap between germline ends came to 10 bases. The CDR3 is 12 residues long. Looked up from germline, CDR1 is PRHDT and CDR2 is FYEKMQ (reference sequence). CDR3 sequence: CASSLEQGVYTF. CDR3 DNA: TGTGCCAGCAGCTTAGAACAGGGCGTCTACACCTTC.

The J gene is TRBJ2-7, the V gene TRBV5-1; D gene unclear. The V gene lost 1 base and the J gene lost 5 bases, with 10 bases spanning the gap. The CDR3 is 13 amino acids. Germline V gene sequence: CDR1 SGHRS, CDR2 YFSETQ. CDR3 protein: CASSLTGSNEQYF. The CDR3 DNA reads TGCGCCAGCAGCTTGACCGGTAGCAACGAGCAGTACTTC.

In its sample, this clone was seen once. The chain recombines TRBV2 with TRBJ2-3; the D gene is possibly TRBD1 (6 bases). In germline, CDR1 is SNHLY, CDR2 FYNNEI. The CDR3 runs to 17 residues. The V end lost 8 bases, the J end lost 2 bases, and 23 bases lay between the germline ends. CDR3 loop: CASVPHRVFYDTDTQYF. In DNA form, the CDR3 reads TGTGCCAGCGTACCGCACAGGGTCTTTTACGACACAGATACGCAGTATTTT.

The J gene is TRBJ2-7, the V gene TRBV7-9; D is perhaps TRBD2 (6 bases). The CDR3 loop spans 13 amino acids. Deletions cut 2 bases from V and 9 bases from J, with 14 bases between. Per the germline V gene, CDR1 is SEHNR and CDR2 is FQNEAQ (reference sequence). The CDR3 protein is CASSLLALGGQYF. For the CDR3, the DNA is TGTGCCAGCAGCTTACTAGCTCTGGGGGGGCAGTACTTC.

This chain uses TRBV4-2 with TRBJ2-7, with D possibly being TRBD1 or TRBD2 (5 bases each). The CDR3 runs to 15 residues. Germline CDR1 reads LGHNA; CDR2 reads YNFKEQ. V was clipped by 1 base and J by 0 bases, with 10 bases between them. CDR3 protein: CASSQAPGSSYEQYF. The CDR3 nucleotides read TGTGCCAGCAGCCAAGCCCCAGGGAGCTCCTACGAGCAGTACTTC.

The chain combines TRBV11-2 with TRBJ2-1; no reliable D call. V gave up 4 bases and J gave up 3 bases, with 4 bases separating them. Germline CDR1 is SGHAT and CDR2 is FQNNGV. The CDR3 length is 12 residues. The CDR3 region is CASSWDYNEQFF. The CDR3 DNA reads as TGTGCCAGCAGCTGGGACTACAATGAGCAGTTCTTC. The whole variable domain, remainder taken from reference TRBV11-2 and TRBJ2-1, is EAGVAQSPRYKIIEKRQSVAFWCNPISGHATLYWYQQILGQGPKLLIQFQNNGVVDDSQLPKDRFSAERLKGVDSTLKIQPAKLEDSAVYLCASSWDYNEQFFGPGTRLTVL.

The J gene is TRBJ1-3, the V gene TRBV10-3, with no clear D. CDR3 length: 16 amino acids. Trimming shortened V by 4 bases and J by 0 bases, and 13 bases separated the two germline ends. The germline V gene has CDR1 ENHRY and CDR2 SYGVKD. CDR3 region: CAISVYTAVSGNTIYF. Here the CDR3 DNA reads TGTGCCATCAGTGTATATACAGCGGTCTCTGGAAACACCATATATTTT.

This clone was picked up one time. The chain combines TRBV7-6 with TRBJ2-1; D call uncertain. The germline V gene encodes CDR1 SGHVS and CDR2 FNYEAQ. The ends were cut back, 2 bases at V and 6 bases at J, with 8 bases in the middle. The CDR3 contains 13 residues. CDR3 DNA sequence: TGTGCCAGCAGCTTAAGGGTGGGCAATGAGCAGTTCTTC. This translates into CASSLRVGNEQFF.